A selection of T cell receptor beta chains follows, all from one sample in a study of identical twins. MiXCR, run by TCRdb on the 5' RACE reads, gives a single entry per CDR3 protein. The sample lists 350,000 or so distinct CDR3 sequences, 9% to 15% occurring once. This sample was also put to use in a study of yellow fever vaccine responses in identical twins.

Sequencing was done on a sample of CD8+ T cells sorted from blood. The receptors here all came from a woman aged 18-30 years in good health. The CDR3 runs from the conserved cysteine through the conserved F or W. The order of the fields is clone size, CDR3 length, J gene, D gene, V gene, CDR3 DNA, CDR3 protein. A D gene is named only where the DNA matches it firmly. Some rows have no size entry. The others give once, few or many, or a class for an expanded clone.

- 15 TRBJ2-5 - TRBV7-2 TGTGCCAGCAGCTTAGCGGCCCTAGCGTGGGAGACCCAGTACTTC CASSLAALAWETQYF
few 15 TRBJ2-1 TRBD1 TRBV7-7 TGTGCCAGCAGCTTAGTGGACAGGCCCTACAATGAGCAGTTCTTC CASSLVDRPYNEQFF
few 15 TRBJ2-1 - TRBV24-1 TGTGCCACCAGTGATCTAGACTGGGAGTACAATGAGCAGTTCTTC CATSDLDWEYNEQFF
many 13 TRBJ2-3 - TRBV12-3/TRBV12-4 TGTGCCAGCAGTTACGTCACGAAGGATACGCAGTATTTT CASSYVTKDTQYF
few 13 TRBJ2-7 - TRBV5-5 TGTGCCAGCAGCTTGCATCACAGGGACGAGCAGTACTTC CASSLHHRDEQYF
many 17 TRBJ2-1 TRBD2 TRBV15 TGTGCCACCAGCACGGAGGGGAGGCTAGCGGCTTACAATGAGCAGTTCTTC CATSTEGRLAAYNEQFF
- 14 TRBJ2-1 TRBD2 TRBV28 TGTGCCAGCAGGTTGCTAGCGGGAGCTAATGAGCAGTTCTTC CASRLLAGANEQFF
few 13 TRBJ1-2 - TRBV4-1 TGCGCCAGCAGCCAAGATAAGGGTCTTGGCTACACCTTC CASSQDKGLGYTF
many 14 TRBJ1-4 - TRBV15 TGTGCCACCAGCATCGGGACGGAAAATGAAAAACTGTTTTTT CATSIGTENEKLFF
few 16 TRBJ2-7 TRBD1 TRBV27 TGTGCCAGCAAGTTAATGGGGGACAGGGCCGTCTACGAGCAGTACTTC CASKLMGDRAVYEQYF
few 13 TRBJ2-1 - TRBV12-3/TRBV12-4 TGTGCCAGCAGTACCGGGGACTACAATGAGCAGTTCTTC CASSTGDYNEQFF
- 17 TRBJ2-3 TRBD2 TRBV27 TGTGCCAGCAGTTTATCCATAGCGGGGGGGGGCACAGATACGCAGTATTTT CASSLSIAGGGTDTQYF
few 12 TRBJ2-1 - TRBV29-1 TGCAGCGTTGAATTGATCTACAATGAGCAGTTCTTC CSVELIYNEQFF
- 16 TRBJ2-1 - TRBV4-1 TGCGCCAGCAGCCAACATAGCGGAGCCCCTCCCAATGAGCAGTTCTTC CASSQHSGAPPNEQFF
few 13 TRBJ2-7 TRBD1 TRBV2 TGTGCCGGCAGGGACAGACCTCCCTACGAGCAGTACTTC CAGRDRPPYEQYF